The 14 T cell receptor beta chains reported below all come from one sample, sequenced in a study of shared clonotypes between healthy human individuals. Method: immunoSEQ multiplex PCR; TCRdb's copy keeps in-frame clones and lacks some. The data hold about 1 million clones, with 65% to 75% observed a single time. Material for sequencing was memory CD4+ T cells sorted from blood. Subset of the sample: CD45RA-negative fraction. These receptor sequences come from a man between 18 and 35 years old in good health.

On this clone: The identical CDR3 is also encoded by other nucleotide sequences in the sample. The CDR3 protein is CASSLGAGDEKLFF. The CDR3 nucleotides read TGCGCCAGCAGCTTGGGGGCAGGGGATGAAAAACTGTTTTTT. The rearrangement joins TRBV5-1 to TRBJ1-4, with D maybe TRBD1 (6 bases). CDR3 length equals 14 residues. The ends were cut back, 0 bases at V and 6 bases at J, with 9 bases in the middle. Germline V CDR1 and CDR2: SGHRS, YFSETQ.

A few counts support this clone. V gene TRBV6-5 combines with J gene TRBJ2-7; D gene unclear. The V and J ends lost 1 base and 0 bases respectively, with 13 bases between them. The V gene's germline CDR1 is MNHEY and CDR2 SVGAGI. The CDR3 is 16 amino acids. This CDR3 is CASSYFFGPSSYEQYF. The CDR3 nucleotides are TGTGCCAGCAGTTACTTCTTCGGGCCGAGCTCCTACGAGCAGTACTTC.

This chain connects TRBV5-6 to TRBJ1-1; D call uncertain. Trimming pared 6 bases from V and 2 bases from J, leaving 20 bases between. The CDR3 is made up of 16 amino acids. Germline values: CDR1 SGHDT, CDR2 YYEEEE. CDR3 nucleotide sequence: TGTGCCAGCAAGTTCAATCTACAGAAGGCCAACACTGAAGCTTTCTTT. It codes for CASKFNLQKANTEAFF.

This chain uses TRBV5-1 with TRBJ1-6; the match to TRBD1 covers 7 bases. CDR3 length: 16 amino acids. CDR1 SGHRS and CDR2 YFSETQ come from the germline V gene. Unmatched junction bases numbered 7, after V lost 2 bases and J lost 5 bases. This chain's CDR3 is CASSFGGQWNNSPLHF. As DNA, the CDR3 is TGCGCCAGCAGCTTTGGGGGACAGTGGAATAATTCACCCCTCCACTTT.

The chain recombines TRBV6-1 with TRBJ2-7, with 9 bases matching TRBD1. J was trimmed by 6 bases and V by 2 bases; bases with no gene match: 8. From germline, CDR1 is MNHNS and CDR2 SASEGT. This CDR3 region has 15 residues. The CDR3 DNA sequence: TGTGCCAGCAGTGAAAGGGGGACAGGGAGAGTCGAGCAGTACTTC. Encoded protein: CASSERGTGRVEQYF.

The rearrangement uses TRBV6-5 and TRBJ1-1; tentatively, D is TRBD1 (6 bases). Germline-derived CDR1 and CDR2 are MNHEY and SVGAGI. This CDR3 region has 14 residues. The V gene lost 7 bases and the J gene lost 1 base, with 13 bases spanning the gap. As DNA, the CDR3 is TGTGCCAGCAAAGGGTCGGGACAGAACACTGAAGCTTTCTTT. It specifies CASKGSGQNTEAFF.

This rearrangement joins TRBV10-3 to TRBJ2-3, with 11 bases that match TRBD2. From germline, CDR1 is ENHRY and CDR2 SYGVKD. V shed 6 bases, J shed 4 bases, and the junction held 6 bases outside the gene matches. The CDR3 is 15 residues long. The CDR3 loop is CAISLTSGKADTQYF. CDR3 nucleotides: TGTGCCATCAGCCTGACTAGCGGGAAGGCAGATACGCAGTATTTT.

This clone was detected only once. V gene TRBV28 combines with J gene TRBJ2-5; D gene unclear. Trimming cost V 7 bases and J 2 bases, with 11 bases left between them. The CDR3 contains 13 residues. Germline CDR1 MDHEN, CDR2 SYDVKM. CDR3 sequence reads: CASILSGQETQYF. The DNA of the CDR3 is TGTGCCAGCATATTATCAGGACAAGAGACCCAGTACTTC.

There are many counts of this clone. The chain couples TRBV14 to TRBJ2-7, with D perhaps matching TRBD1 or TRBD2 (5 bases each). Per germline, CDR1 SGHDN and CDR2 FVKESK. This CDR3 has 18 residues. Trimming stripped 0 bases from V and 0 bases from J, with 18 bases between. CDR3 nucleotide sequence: TGTGCCAGCAGCCAAGATCGAAGAGGGGTTTACGGCTCCTACGAGCAGTACTTC. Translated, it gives CASSQDRRGVYGSYEQYF. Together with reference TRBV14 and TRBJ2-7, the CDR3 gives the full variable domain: EAGVTQFPSHSVIEKGQTVTLRCDPISGHDNLYWYRRVMGKEIKFLLHFVKESKQDESGMPNNRFLAERTGGTYSTLKVQPAELEDSGVYFCASSQDRRGVYGSYEQYFGPGTRLTVT.

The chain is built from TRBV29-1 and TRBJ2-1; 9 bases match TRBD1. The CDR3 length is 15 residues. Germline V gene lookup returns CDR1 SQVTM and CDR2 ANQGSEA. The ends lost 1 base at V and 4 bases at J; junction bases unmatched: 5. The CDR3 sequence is CSVEGRGQGYNEQFF. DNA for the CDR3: TGCAGCGTTGAAGGGAGGGGACAGGGATACAATGAGCAGTTCTTC.

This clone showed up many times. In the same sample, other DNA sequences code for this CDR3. CDR3 bases: TGTGCCAGCAGTTTACAGGGGGCGAACACTGAAGCTTTCTTT. Translating it yields CASSLQGANTEAFF. The genes are TRBV2 and TRBJ1-1; 9 bases map to TRBD1. V shed 5 bases and J 1 base; nucleotides not matched to a gene: 2. The CDR3 consists of 14 residues. CDR1 and CDR2 from the germline V gene are SNHLY and FYNNEI.

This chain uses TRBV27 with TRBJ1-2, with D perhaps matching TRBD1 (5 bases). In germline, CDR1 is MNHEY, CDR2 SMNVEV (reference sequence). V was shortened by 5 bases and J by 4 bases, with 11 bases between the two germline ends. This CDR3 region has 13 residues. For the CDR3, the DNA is TGTGCCAGCAGTCCCAGGGTGGGCTATGGCTACACCTTC. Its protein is CASSPRVGYGYTF.

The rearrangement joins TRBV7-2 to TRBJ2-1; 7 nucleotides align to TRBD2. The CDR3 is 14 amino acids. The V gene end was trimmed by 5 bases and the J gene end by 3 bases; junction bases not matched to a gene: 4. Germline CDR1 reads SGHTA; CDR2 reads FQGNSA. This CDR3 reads CASSPIAGYNEQFF. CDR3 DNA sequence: TGTGCCAGCAGCCCAATAGCGGGCTACAATGAGCAGTTCTTC.

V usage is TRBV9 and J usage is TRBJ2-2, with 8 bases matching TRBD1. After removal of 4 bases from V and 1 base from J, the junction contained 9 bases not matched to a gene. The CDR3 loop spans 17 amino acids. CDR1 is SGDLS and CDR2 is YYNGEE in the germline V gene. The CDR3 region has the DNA TGTGCCAGCAGCACCCCCCCGGGGACAGGGAACACCGGGGAGCTGTTTTTT. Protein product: CASSTPPGTGNTGELFF.